This TCR beta chain appears in the sequencing data of a study of blood T cell repertoires in COVID-19 (dated by TCRdb to the early 2020s). General notes on the study: The collaborator samples originated in the United States, Italy and Spain and spanned the acute and convalescent phases of COVID-19. The material from the prospective study consisted of cDNA or gDNA derived from T cells, B-cell-depleted T cells, or PBMCs. The dataset comprised deeply sampled blood TCRbeta repertoires from subjects exposed to, actively infected with, or recovered from COVID-19. The repertoires were released in a freely available public database intended as a resource for research on the immune response to SARS-CoV-2. Samples came from the ongoing ImmuneRACE study (first 160 participants) plus 1,254 subjects from 6 global collaborators. Nearly every sample came with metadata listing a de-identified subject ID, COVID-19 status, age in years and sex. Where available, HLA class I and class II types were taken from metadata supplied by the sample provider and were not determined by assay-based typing. Points the paper makes about the study in general: Clinical and demographic metadata were provided uncurated, with the amount varying by source and participant.

TCRbeta CDR3 regions were amplified from genomic DNA by means of the immunoSEQ Assay, a bias-controlled multiplex PCR. Under the source paper's analysis protocol: Nucleated cell counts per sample were estimated from amplification of reference gene primers within the assay. Sequence reads were collapsed and filtered to measure the absolute abundance of every unique TCRbeta CDR3 rearrangement. For each sample, productive Simpson clonality was calculated by taking the square root of Simpson's diversity index across productive rearrangements. TCRdb's version of the immuneACCESS table is confined to in-frame rearrangements and falls short of the full clone set. An unresolved V gene accounts for under half of the shortfall where checked; the remainder is of unknown origin. That table supplies the V and J calls and clone size; D and trimming were determined from the DNA. This sample comprises a few hundred thousand clones, 85% to 90% of them detected only once. The leading ten clones occupy roughly 1% of the sample.

In Seattle, one collaborating source enrolled patients while the infection was active and tracked those patients longitudinally over the course of disease. Each collaborating institution followed its own protocols to collect whole blood in K2EDTA tubes. For TCRbeta analysis, collaborators shipped samples as frozen whole blood, isolated PBMCs, or DNA extracted from either of those sample types. As for this clone: Its antigen is currently not known. No base quality values were provided; no much bigger clone lies one nucleotide off.

The germline V gene supplies CDR1 SNHLY and CDR2 FYNNEI. Trimmed from V: 4 bases; trimmed from J: 8 bases; junction bases lacking a gene match: 4. The CDR3 runs 13 residues from the cysteine to the phenylalanine. Solely the CDR3 DNA is kept, with 39 bases framed from the first base. The chain is made from TRBV2 and TRBJ2-4; 8 of the junction bases match TRBD1. This receptor was obtained from a woman aged 40 to 50 with COVID-19, enrolled during active disease. Sequenced input: peripheral blood. The CDR3 has the sequence CASSGQGIDIQYF. Here is the DNA: TGTGCCAGCAGTGGACAGGGGATTGACATTCAGTACTTC.